The 29 T cell receptor beta chains in this list originate from one sample, sequenced in a study of T-cell reconstitution after alpha-beta-depleted transplantation in children. TCRbeta library preparation incorporated unique molecular identifiers. One entry per CDR3 protein results from TCRdb running MiXCR on the PCR reads. The data show 300,000 to 350,000 distinct CDR3 sequences, about 17% seen once. Sequenced material: PBMCs, mostly from graft donor cells, taken 360 days after TCRalphabeta/CD19-depleted stem cell transplant. These receptors all come from a male patient aged 2 to 9 who had a stem cell transplant for acute lymphoblastic leukemia, so the T cells may come from the graft donor.

In this sample, this clonotype turned up many times. The chain couples TRBV9 to TRBJ1-1; D is undetermined. Germline V gene lookup returns CDR1 SGDLS and CDR2 YYNGEE. This CDR3 comprises 15 residues. Trimming removed 0 bases from V and 1 base from J, with 10 bases in between. CDR3 DNA sequence: TGTGCCAGCAGCGTAGCCCCCCATCCGAACACTGAAGCTTTCTTT. This encodes CASSVAPHPNTEAFF.

This sequence joins TRBV12-3 or TRBV12-4 and TRBJ2-1, with 7 bases identical to TRBD2. Trimming took 5 bases from V and 2 from J; bases not matched to a gene: 6. The CDR3 covers 15 residues. This CDR3 reads CASSKRAGAYNEQFF. The CDR3 coding sequence is TGTGCCAGCAGTAAGCGGGCGGGAGCCTACAATGAGCAGTTCTTC.

A few counts support this clonotype. The J gene is TRBJ2-2, the V gene TRBV28; 9 nucleotides agree with TRBD2. The germline gives CDR1 MDHEN, CDR2 SYDVKM. This CDR3 comprises 18 residues. Trimming cost V 6 bases and J 1 base; bases outside gene matches: 12. CDR3 amino acids: CASRPHIAGVGNTGELFF. The DNA for the CDR3 is TGTGCCAGCAGACCCCATATAGCGGGAGTTGGGAACACCGGGGAGCTGTTTTTT.

This clonotype was counted ten times or more. This chain links TRBV5-1 with TRBJ2-5; possibly TRBD1 for D (5 bases). The CDR3 loop spans 16 amino acids. V dropped 2 bases and J dropped 4 bases, with 18 bases sitting between them. The V gene's germline CDR1 is SGHRS and CDR2 YFSETQ. The CDR3 is CASSFRQLRVGETQYF. The CDR3 region has the DNA TGCGCCAGCAGCTTCCGACAGCTTCGGGTGGGAGAGACCCAGTACTTC. Combining the CDR3 with reference TRBV5-1 and TRBJ2-5 gives the whole variable domain KAGVTQTPRYLIKTRGQQVTLSCSPISGHRSVSWYQQTPGQGLQFLFEYFSETQRNKGNFPGRFSGRQFSNSRSEMNVSTLELGDSALYLCASSFRQLRVGETQYFGPGTRLLVL.

This clonotype came up a few times. This chain connects TRBV25-1 to TRBJ2-7; 10 bases are shared with TRBD1. The CDR3 consists of 17 residues. V gave up 1 base and J gave up 2 bases; unmatched junction bases: 8. CDR1 and CDR2 from the germline V gene are MGHDK and SYGVNS. The CDR3 spells CASSEFLGTGAPYEQYF. The DNA of the CDR3 is TGTGCCAGCAGTGAATTCCTCGGGACAGGGGCCCCCTACGAGCAGTACTTC.

This clonotype was counted only a few times. The rearrangement uses TRBV5-1 and TRBJ2-3; 15 bases map to TRBD2. CDR3 size: 20 residues. The ends lost 4 bases at V and 4 bases at J; junction bases unmatched: 16. Germline V CDR1 and CDR2: SGHRS, YFSETQ. Here the CDR3 DNA reads TGCGCCAGCAGCCTACCCCATCGGACTAGCGGGAGGGCCTCGTCAGATACGCAGTATTTT. Its translation: CASSLPHRTSGRASSDTQYF.

In its sample, this clonotype was seen a few times. DNA of the CDR3: TGCAGCGTTGAAGATTGGGGACACGACAATGAGCAGTTCTTC. Its protein product is CSVEDWGHDNEQFF. The chain is built from TRBV29-1 and TRBJ2-1, with a possible D match to TRBD1 (6 bases). Trimming left V 0 bases short and J 5 bases short, with 11 bases between. CDR3 length equals 14 residues. Germline-derived CDR1 and CDR2 are SQVTM and ANQGSEA.

The sample holds a few counts of this clonotype. The V gene is TRBV4-3, the J gene TRBJ2-2; 9 bases align to TRBD2. The junction had 2 bases not matched to a gene; V was cut back by 1 base and J by 2 bases. CDR3 length: 16 residues. Germline values: CDR1 LGHNA, CDR2 YSLEER. In nucleotides, the CDR3 is TGCGCCAGCAGCCAAGGGACTAGCGTCAACACCGGGGAGCTGTTTTTT. It is translated as CASSQGTSVNTGELFF.

This chain uses TRBV19 with TRBJ2-5, with D perhaps TRBD1 (5 bases). Trimming removed 2 bases at V and 0 bases at J, with 7 bases between. The CDR3 has 14 residues. In germline, CDR1 is LNHDA, CDR2 SQIVND (reference sequence). CDR3 bases: TGTGCCAGTAGTATAAACAGGTACCAAGAGACCCAGTACTTC. This sequence encodes CASSINRYQETQYF.

This clonotype was counted ten times or more. V gene TRBV16 combines with J gene TRBJ2-3, with D maybe TRBD1 (6 bases). From germline, CDR1 is KGHSY and CDR2 FQNENV. CDR3 length: 15 amino acids. Trimming stripped 5 bases from V and 4 bases from J, with 16 bases between. The CDR3 region has the DNA TGTGCCAGCAGCGAAAGTTGGACAGCCCCAGATACGCAGTATTTT. Amino acid sequence: CASSESWTAPDTQYF.

This clonotype was found a few times. The chain is built from TRBV4-1 and TRBJ2-7, with D perhaps matching TRBD1 (5 bases). This CDR3 region has 13 residues. Germline V gene data show CDR1 as MGHRA and CDR2 as YSYEKL. Trimming stripped 5 bases from V and 1 base from J, with 9 bases between. The CDR3 protein is CASSERQSYEQYF. The CDR3 bases are TGCGCCAGCAGCGAAAGACAGTCCTACGAGCAGTACTTC.

This clonotype was seen a handful of times. The chain is built from TRBV10-3 and TRBJ1-1, with D tentatively TRBD1 (5 bases). Trimming removed 0 bases from V and 5 bases from J, with 19 bases in between. Germline values: CDR1 ENHRY, CDR2 SYGVKD. The CDR3 loop spans 17 amino acids. The CDR3: CAISESRVKGDGTEAFF. The CDR3, as DNA: TGTGCCATCAGTGAGTCGAGGGTAAAAGGGGATGGGACTGAAGCTTTCTTT.

The table lists this clonotype with many counts. This chain joins TRBV4-2 and TRBJ2-1; 10 nucleotides match TRBD2. Germline CDR1 and CDR2: LGHNA and YNFKEQ. V gave up 4 bases and J gave up 3 bases; unmatched junction bases: 9. CDR3 size: 17 residues. The CDR3 DNA follows: TGTGCCAGCAGCCCAGTTCAGCGGGAGGGCGGCTACAATGAGCAGTTCTTC. It is translated as CASSPVQREGGYNEQFF.

This clonotype came up many times. The V and J genes are TRBV18 and TRBJ2-7, with TRBD2 as a possible D gene (6 bases). The CDR3 has 12 amino acids. V lost 3 bases, J lost 6 bases, and 9 bases lay in between. Germline assignment: CDR1 KGHSH and CDR2 LQKENI. The CDR3 loop is CASSPGGGEQYF. The CDR3 DNA follows: TGTGCCAGCTCACCGGGAGGAGGCGAGCAGTACTTC.

V gene TRBV9 combines with J gene TRBJ2-2, with TRBD1 as a possible D gene (6 bases). V was shortened by 2 bases and J by 4 bases, with 15 bases between the two germline ends. The CDR3 consists of 16 residues. In germline, CDR1 is SGDLS, CDR2 YYNGEE. The CDR3 DNA sequence: TGTGCCAGCAGCGTTCCGACAGGCGGAAGCACCGGGGAGCTGTTTTTT. Its translation is CASSVPTGGSTGELFF. Full variable domain (rest looked up from reference TRBV9 and TRBJ2-2): DSGVTQTPKHLITATGQRVTLRCSPRSGDLSVYWYQQSLDQGLQFLIQYYNGEERAKGNILERFSAQQFPDLHSELNLSSLELGDSALYFCASSVPTGGSTGELFFGEGSRLTVL.

The chain couples TRBV6-1 to TRBJ1-5; 7 positions agree with TRBD1. There are 14 residues in the CDR3. Germline CDR1 MNHNS, CDR2 SASEGT. Trimming at V came to 4 bases and at J to 7 bases, leaving 7 bases not matched to a gene. This CDR3 is CASSVRQGGQPQHF. CDR3 coding DNA: TGTGCCAGCAGTGTACGACAGGGTGGACAGCCCCAGCATTTT.

This clonotype came up a few times. This chain links TRBV4-1 with TRBJ2-3; possible D gene TRBD2, 7 bases. V was shortened by 0 bases and J by 4 bases, with 20 bases between the two germline ends. CDR3 length: 18 residues. Germline V gene lookup returns CDR1 MGHRA and CDR2 YSYEKL. CDR3: CASSQDSRGGIWADTQYF. The CDR3 bases are TGCGCCAGCAGCCAAGATTCGAGGGGGGGAATCTGGGCAGATACGCAGTATTTT.

This sequence joins TRBV30 and TRBJ2-3, with 10 bases aligning to TRBD2. This CDR3 contains 15 residues. V was pared by 5 bases and J by 2 bases, with 7 bases of the junction left unmatched. Germline values: CDR1 GTSNPN, CDR2 SVGIG (reference sequence). The chain's CDR3 is CAWYRLAGLTDTQYF. DNA of the CDR3: TGTGCCTGGTATAGACTAGCGGGCCTCACAGATACGCAGTATTTT. The full variable domain, rest sourced from reference TRBV30 and TRBJ2-3, is SQTIHQWPATLVQPVGSPLSLECTVEGTSNPNLYWYRQAAGRGLQLLFYSVGIGQISSEVPQNLSASRPQDRQFILSSKKLLLSDSGFYLCAWYRLAGLTDTQYFGPGTRLTVL.

This clonotype was seen a few times. The gene calls are TRBV10-3 and TRBJ1-6; D call uncertain. The germline CDR1 and CDR2 sequences are ENHRY and SYGVKD. V dropped 7 bases and J dropped 9 bases, with 13 bases sitting between them. The CDR3 is 13 residues long. DNA for the CDR3: TGTGCCATCATGGCGGACCCAACTTCACCCCTCCACTTT. The encoded protein is CAIMADPTSPLHF.

This clonotype was counted between two and nine times. The rearrangement uses TRBV29-1 and TRBJ2-1, with TRBD1 matching over 10 bases. The CDR3 runs to 11 residues. The V and J ends lost 7 bases and 9 bases, in that order; junction bases with no gene match: 3. The germline V gene encodes CDR1 SQVTM and CDR2 ANQGSEA. CDR3: CSGDRGTEQFF. CDR3 bases: TGCAGCGGGGACAGGGGCACTGAGCAGTTCTTC.

This clonotype was found a few times. V usage is TRBV5-1 and J usage is TRBJ2-7; 7 nucleotides match TRBD2. The germline V gene has CDR1 SGHRS and CDR2 YFSETQ. J was trimmed by 2 bases and V by 4 bases; bases with no gene match: 15. The CDR3 runs to 17 residues. CDR3: CASSPLATLNFAYEQYF. The CDR3 DNA is TGCGCCAGCAGCCCACTAGCGACCCTCAACTTTGCCTACGAGCAGTACTTC.

The chain couples TRBV27 to TRBJ2-7; possible D gene TRBD2, 6 bases. The CDR3 has 16 amino acids. Trimming stripped 2 bases from V and 2 bases from J, with 16 bases between. CDR1 and CDR2 from the germline V gene are MNHEY and SMNVEV (reference sequence). CDR3 DNA sequence: TGTGCCAGCAGTTTAATTGGGGGGAAGGGAGCCTACGAGCAGTACTTC. It yields the protein CASSLIGGKGAYEQYF.

This clonotype was picked up a small number of times. The chain combines TRBV15 with TRBJ2-5; 8 bases align to TRBD2. The CDR3 sequence is 14 residues long. In germline, CDR1 is LNHNV, CDR2 YYDKDF (reference sequence). Unmatched junction bases numbered 5, after V lost 5 bases and J lost 3 bases. The CDR3 DNA reads as TGTGCCACCAGCCCTCGACTAGCGAAAGAGACCCAGTACTTC. Translating gives CATSPRLAKETQYF.

In its sample, this clonotype was seen a few times. The chain combines TRBV7-6 with TRBJ1-1, with 10 positions matching TRBD1. The trim removed 5 bases at V and 3 bases at J, leaving 6 bases unmatched. CDR3 length: 15 residues. Germline values: CDR1 SGHVS, CDR2 FNYEAQ. DNA for the CDR3: TGTGCCAGCAGCCTACAGGGGACAGGGGACACTGAAGCTTTCTTT. It translates to CASSLQGTGDTEAFF.

This clonotype was seen a few times. The gene calls are TRBV29-1 and TRBJ2-2; D assignment may be TRBD1 or TRBD2 (5 bases each). V lost 6 bases and J 4 bases, leaving 15 bases between the germline ends. CDR1 is SQVTM, CDR2 ANQGSEA, per germline. The CDR3 has 14 amino acids. This chain's CDR3 is CSVRAAGTTGELFF. CDR3 coding DNA: TGCAGCGTCCGTGCAGCCGGGACCACCGGGGAGCTGTTTTTT.

CDR3 amino acids: CASRRSAGVFYDEQFF. For the CDR3, the DNA is TGTGCCAGCAGGCGGTCAGCGGGAGTTTTTTACGATGAGCAGTTCTTC. This chain links TRBV13 with TRBJ2-1; 8 nucleotides match TRBD2. The germline V gene has CDR1 PRHDT and CDR2 FYEKMQ (reference sequence). The CDR3 has 16 amino acids. V lost 6 bases and J lost 8; bases outside the gene matches: 15.

This clonotype occurred many times. This chain connects TRBV7-3 to TRBJ2-3; D call uncertain. Germline V gene data show CDR1 as SGHTA and CDR2 as FQGTGA. The CDR3 length is 13 residues. V lost 3 bases and J 6 bases, leaving 10 bases between the germline ends. In DNA, the CDR3 is TGTGCCAGCAGCTTGTCCGCTGGGGATACGCAGTATTTT. The encoded protein is CASSLSAGDTQYF.

The genes are TRBV6-5 and TRBJ1-1; D call uncertain. This CDR3 comprises 12 residues. From germline, CDR1 is MNHEY and CDR2 SVGAGI. Trimming took off 6 bases at V and 3 bases at J, with 8 bases between the two ends. As DNA, the CDR3 is TGTGCCAGCAGCTCACCCCACACTGAAGCTTTCTTT. This sequence encodes CASSSPHTEAFF.

V gene TRBV6-6 combines with J gene TRBJ2-7; 7 bases are shared with TRBD1. V lost 8 bases and J lost 4; bases outside the gene matches: 8. CDR3 length equals 13 residues. Germline V lookup: CDR1 MNHNY, CDR2 SVGAGI (reference sequence). The CDR3, as DNA: TGTGCCAGCGGCCGACAGGGTGGGTACGAGCAGTACTTC. It specifies CASGRQGGYEQYF.